The T cell receptor beta chain under discussion was sequenced for a study of monozygotic twins with inflammatory bowel disease. General study results and limits: The inverse Simpson measure of TCRbeta diversity was lower in IBD patients than in healthy co-twins. Discordant twins showed the same repertoire similarity as concordant twins, possibly from limited power. Varied immunosuppressive treatments among patients may have increased repertoire variability.

Worth noting for this clonotype: The target antigen is unknown.

This CDR3 is built from 14 residues. Germline V gene sequence: CDR1 MNHEY, CDR2 SVGAGI. For each CDR3 protein, TCRdb gives one entry from its re-call of the 5' RACE reads, without DNA. This sample's clone table lists some 440,000 distinct CDR3 sequences. Unsorted whole blood yielded the total RNA, with T cells left unselected. Sequencing used blood. This chain joins TRBV6-5 and TRBJ2-3. The clonotype originates from a human donor with ulcerative colitis or Crohn's disease, or a healthy co-twin of an affected twin (not recorded which). This CDR3 reads CASVLAASTDTQYF.